The rows below give T cell receptor beta chains drawn from one sample of a study of shared clonotypes between healthy human individuals. Here immunoSEQ multiplex PCR was the method, and the copy in TCRdb shows in-frame clones only, minus some. The sample contains about 1.1 million clones, approximately 75% of which appear only once. Material for sequencing was memory CD4+ T cells from PBMCs. These receptor sequences come from a young man in good health. Some clones in this sample may be carry-over from other donors' samples. Both conserved end residues are part of each CDR3. Each record gives: J gene, V gene, clone size, D gene, CDR3 protein, CDR3 DNA. D genes are given only for firm matches. A row's size may be missing; if present it is once, few, many or a size class.

j_gene: TRBJ2-2; v_gene: TRBV5-1; abundance: NA; d_gene: TRBD1; CDR3aa: CASSLDRAGTGELFF; CDR3nt: TGCGCCAGCAGCTTAGACAGGGCGGGCACCGGGGAGCTGTTTTTT
j_gene: TRBJ1-1; v_gene: TRBV7-3; abundance: NA; d_gene: NA; CDR3aa: CASSASWGRGEAFF; CDR3nt: TGTGCCAGCAGCGCATCCTGGGGGAGGGGTGAAGCTTTCTTT
j_gene: TRBJ1-5; v_gene: TRBV2; abundance: NA; d_gene: TRBD1; CDR3aa: CASSASPGQAGQPQHF; CDR3nt: TGTGCCAGCAGTGCCTCACCGGGACAGGCAGGTCAGCCCCAGCATTTT
j_gene: TRBJ2-5; v_gene: TRBV10-3; abundance: NA; d_gene: TRBD1; CDR3aa: CATGQGRETQYF; CDR3nt: TGTGCCACCGGACAGGGGAGGGAGACCCAGTACTTC
j_gene: TRBJ2-3; v_gene: TRBV7-8; abundance: NA; d_gene: TRBD2; CDR3aa: CASSLGRSGRADTQYF; CDR3nt: TGTGCCAGCAGCTTAGGACGCAGCGGGAGGGCGGATACGCAGTATTTT
j_gene: TRBJ2-7; v_gene: TRBV27; abundance: NA; d_gene: NA; CDR3aa: CASSSPLRSYEQYF; CDR3nt: TGTGCCAGCAGTTCCCCTCTTAGGTCCTACGAGCAGTACTTC
j_gene: TRBJ2-6; v_gene: TRBV6-1; abundance: once; d_gene: NA; CDR3aa: CASSPGYSGANVLTF; CDR3nt: TGTGCCAGCAGTCCAGGGTACTCTGGGGCCAACGTCCTGACTTTC
j_gene: TRBJ2-6; v_gene: TRBV15; abundance: NA; d_gene: TRBD1; CDR3aa: CATSYLRTGAGANVLTF; CDR3nt: TGTGCCACCAGCTACCTTCGAACAGGGGCCGGGGCCAACGTCCTGACTTTC
j_gene: TRBJ1-5; v_gene: TRBV9; abundance: NA; d_gene: NA; CDR3aa: CASSVGRDPNQPQHF; CDR3nt: TGTGCCAGCAGCGTAGGACGGGACCCCAATCAGCCCCAGCATTTT
j_gene: TRBJ2-3; v_gene: TRBV5-1; abundance: NA; d_gene: NA; CDR3aa: CASSLAPAGTDTQYF; CDR3nt: TGCGCCAGCAGCTTGGCTCCGGCGGGCACAGATACGCAGTATTTT
j_gene: TRBJ2-2; v_gene: TRBV5-8; abundance: few; d_gene: TRBD1; CDR3aa: CASSLEMGTGAGELFF; CDR3nt: TGTGCCAGCAGCTTGGAGATGGGGACAGGGGCCGGGGAGCTGTTTTTT
j_gene: TRBJ1-1; v_gene: TRBV12-5; abundance: once; d_gene: TRBD1; CDR3aa: CASGAGTGVMNTEAFF; CDR3nt: TGTGCTAGTGGGGCCGGGACAGGGGTAATGAACACTGAAGCTTTCTTT
j_gene: TRBJ1-3; v_gene: TRBV5-1; abundance: NA; d_gene: NA; CDR3aa: CASCLGGTGNTIYF; CDR3nt: TGCGCCAGCTGCCTCGGGGGAACTGGAAACACCATATATTTT
j_gene: TRBJ2-7; v_gene: TRBV13; abundance: NA; d_gene: TRBD2; CDR3aa: CASSSPGTSHHEQYF; CDR3nt: TGTGCCAGCAGCTCACCCGGGACTAGCCACCACGAGCAGTACTTC
j_gene: TRBJ1-4; v_gene: TRBV10-1; abundance: NA; d_gene: TRBD1; CDR3aa: CASSATGATNEKLFF; CDR3nt: TGCGCCAGCAGTGCTACAGGGGCAACTAATGAAAAACTGTTTTTT
j_gene: TRBJ1-3; v_gene: TRBV5-1; abundance: NA; d_gene: NA; CDR3aa: CASSLGGSGNTIYF; CDR3nt: TGCGCCAGCAGCTTGGGCGGCTCTGGAAACACCATATATTTT
j_gene: TRBJ1-5; v_gene: TRBV7-6; abundance: NA; d_gene: NA; CDR3aa: CASSNRAGSNQPQHF; CDR3nt: TGTGCCAGCAGCAACCGGGCAGGGAGCAATCAGCCCCAGCATTTT
j_gene: TRBJ2-7; v_gene: TRBV7-6; abundance: NA; d_gene: NA; CDR3aa: CASSPSKLRQYF; CDR3nt: TGTGCCAGCAGCCCCTCGAAGCTAAGGCAGTACTTC
j_gene: TRBJ1-5; v_gene: TRBV18; abundance: NA; d_gene: NA; CDR3aa: CASSRLEQGGNQPQHF; CDR3nt: TGTGCCAGCTCACGGTTGGAACAGGGTGGCAATCAGCCCCAGCATTTT
j_gene: TRBJ1-3; v_gene: TRBV7-9; abundance: NA; d_gene: NA; CDR3aa: CASSLSMDLSGNTIYF; CDR3nt: TGTGCCAGCAGCTTATCGATGGACCTCTCTGGAAACACCATATATTTT
j_gene: TRBJ2-3; v_gene: TRBV14; abundance: NA; d_gene: TRBD2; CDR3aa: CASSLETSGRTDTQYF; CDR3nt: TGTGCCAGCAGCCTTGAGACTAGCGGTCGCACAGATACGCAGTATTTT
j_gene: TRBJ2-5; v_gene: TRBV19; abundance: NA; d_gene: NA; CDR3aa: CASSAAENTAAQYF; CDR3nt: TGTGCCAGTAGTGCGGCAGAGAATACAGCGGCCCAGTACTTC
j_gene: TRBJ2-3; v_gene: TRBV5-1; abundance: once; d_gene: TRBD2; CDR3aa: CASSWGLAGASGRTDTQYF; CDR3nt: TGCGCCAGCAGCTGGGGACTAGCGGGAGCTTCTGGACGCACAGATACGCAGTATTTT
j_gene: TRBJ2-5; v_gene: TRBV7-3; abundance: few; d_gene: NA; CDR3aa: CASSKSSQETQYF; CDR3nt: TGTGCCAGCAGCAAGTCTTCTCAAGAGACCCAGTACTTC
j_gene: TRBJ2-3; v_gene: TRBV19; abundance: NA; d_gene: TRBD2; CDR3aa: CASSIGLAGSTDTQYF; CDR3nt: TGTGCCAGTAGTATTGGACTAGCGGGAAGCACAGATACGCAGTATTTT
j_gene: TRBJ1-5; v_gene: TRBV19; abundance: NA; d_gene: NA; CDR3aa: CASSIDRGGQAQPQHF; CDR3nt: TGTGCCAGTAGTATAGATCGCGGGGGGCAGGCGCAGCCCCAGCATTTT
j_gene: TRBJ2-7; v_gene: TRBV6-1; abundance: few; d_gene: NA; CDR3aa: CASSSTPAEGSEQYF; CDR3nt: TGTGCCAGCAGTTCCACACCGGCGGAGGGCAGCGAGCAGTACTTC
j_gene: TRBJ2-7; v_gene: TRBV2; abundance: NA; d_gene: TRBD2; CDR3aa: CASRRVLAGPLYEQYF; CDR3nt: TGTGCCAGCAGGAGAGTACTAGCGGGACCACTCTACGAGCAGTACTTC
j_gene: TRBJ1-2; v_gene: TRBV29-1; abundance: few; d_gene: TRBD1; CDR3aa: CSVEARGLDYGYTF; CDR3nt: TGCAGCGTTGAGGCTAGGGGGCTGGACTATGGCTACACCTTC
j_gene: TRBJ2-7; v_gene: TRBV5-4; abundance: NA; d_gene: TRBD2; CDR3aa: CASSQGGTSGSSTYEQYF; CDR3nt: TGTGCCAGCAGCCAAGGTGGGACTAGCGGGAGCAGCACCTACGAGCAGTACTTC
j_gene: TRBJ2-4; v_gene: TRBV7-9; abundance: NA; d_gene: NA; CDR3aa: CASSLESLDIQYF; CDR3nt: TGTGCCAGCAGCTTAGAATCCTTAGACATTCAGTACTTC
j_gene: TRBJ2-2; v_gene: TRBV7-2; abundance: NA; d_gene: TRBD2; CDR3aa: CASSSTTSGRASGGLFF; CDR3nt: TGTGCCAGCAGCTCCACTACTAGCGGGAGGGCCTCCGGGGGGCTGTTTTTT
j_gene: TRBJ2-7; v_gene: TRBV29-1; abundance: NA; d_gene: NA; CDR3aa: CSAISKGEEQYF; CDR3nt: TGCAGCGCAATCTCCAAGGGGGAAGAGCAGTACTTC
j_gene: TRBJ1-5; v_gene: TRBV18; abundance: NA; d_gene: NA; CDR3aa: CASSPLSDQPQHF; CDR3nt: TGTGCCAGCTCACCCCTCTCGGATCAGCCCCAGCATTTT
j_gene: TRBJ2-7; v_gene: TRBV4-1; abundance: NA; d_gene: NA; CDR3aa: CASSQMGGGTYEQYF; CDR3nt: TGCGCCAGCAGCCAGATGGGCGGGGGCACCTACGAGCAGTACTTC
j_gene: TRBJ2-4; v_gene: TRBV6-1; abundance: few; d_gene: NA; CDR3aa: CASSMGTVENIQYF; CDR3nt: TGTGCCAGCAGTATGGGGACGGTAGAAAACATTCAGTACTTC
j_gene: TRBJ2-3; v_gene: TRBV19; abundance: NA; d_gene: TRBD2; CDR3aa: CASSKPSGKSTDTQYF; CDR3nt: TGTGCCAGTAGTAAACCTAGCGGGAAAAGCACAGATACGCAGTATTTT
j_gene: TRBJ2-7; v_gene: TRBV6-6; abundance: NA; d_gene: NA; CDR3aa: CASSSNREGYEQYF; CDR3nt: TGTGCCTCATCGTCTAACAGGGAGGGCTACGAGCAGTACTTC
j_gene: TRBJ2-2; v_gene: TRBV30; abundance: NA; d_gene: NA; CDR3aa: CAWSGRGELFF; CDR3nt: TGTGCCTGGAGTGGAAGAGGGGAGCTGTTTTTT
j_gene: TRBJ1-2; v_gene: TRBV30; abundance: once; d_gene: NA; CDR3aa: CAWSDGNYGYTF; CDR3nt: TGTGCCTGGAGCGACGGAAACTACGGCTACACCTTC
j_gene: TRBJ2-5; v_gene: TRBV7-8; abundance: once; d_gene: TRBD2; CDR3aa: CASSLVGPLADQETQYF; CDR3nt: TGTGCCAGCAGCTTAGTTGGCCCACTAGCGGATCAAGAGACCCAGTACTTC
j_gene: TRBJ1-4; v_gene: TRBV30; abundance: NA; d_gene: TRBD1; CDR3aa: CAWRTGRGTGEKLFF; CDR3nt: TGTGCCTGGAGGACGGGCAGGGGGACAGGCGAAAAACTGTTTTTT
j_gene: TRBJ2-1; v_gene: TRBV7-2; abundance: NA; d_gene: NA; CDR3aa: CASSLATGHRNEQFF; CDR3nt: TGTGCCAGCAGCTTAGCTACGGGACACCGAAATGAGCAGTTCTTC
j_gene: TRBJ2-7; v_gene: TRBV5-1; abundance: once; d_gene: TRBD1; CDR3aa: CASSLDQGDEQYF; CDR3nt: TGCGCCAGCAGCTTGGATCAGGGGGACGAGCAGTACTTC
j_gene: TRBJ2-1; v_gene: TRBV5-1; abundance: NA; d_gene: NA; CDR3aa: CASSLGQYNEQFF; CDR3nt: TGCGCCAGCAGCTTAGGACAGTACAATGAGCAGTTCTTC
j_gene: TRBJ2-7; v_gene: TRBV13; abundance: NA; d_gene: NA; CDR3aa: CASSLRGDFVYEQYF; CDR3nt: TGTGCCAGCAGCTTAAGGGGAGACTTCGTATACGAGCAGTACTTC
j_gene: TRBJ1-1; v_gene: TRBV28; abundance: NA; d_gene: NA; CDR3aa: CASSLRGGWTEAFF; CDR3nt: TGTGCCAGCAGTTTAAGGGGGGGTTGGACTGAAGCTTTCTTT
j_gene: TRBJ1-4; v_gene: TRBV5-4; abundance: NA; d_gene: NA; CDR3aa: CASSLGGPTNEKLFF; CDR3nt: TGTGCCAGCAGCTTGGGGGGGCCAACTAATGAAAAACTGTTTTTT
j_gene: TRBJ2-4; v_gene: TRBV30; abundance: few; d_gene: TRBD1; CDR3aa: CAWSVYRQGYIQYF; CDR3nt: TGTGCCTGGAGTGTTTATCGACAGGGATACATTCAGTACTTC
j_gene: TRBJ1-2; v_gene: TRBV27; abundance: NA; d_gene: NA; CDR3aa: CASSLSGGQVYGYTF; CDR3nt: TGTGCCAGCAGTTTATCGGGGGGGCAGGTCTATGGCTACACCTTC
j_gene: TRBJ2-1; v_gene: TRBV7-6; abundance: NA; d_gene: TRBD1; CDR3aa: CASSLGGRGTGLYNEQFF; CDR3nt: TGTGCCAGCAGCTTAGGTGGTCGTGGGACAGGGCTTTACAATGAGCAGTTCTTC
j_gene: TRBJ1-1; v_gene: TRBV7-9; abundance: NA; d_gene: TRBD1; CDR3aa: CASSLDDRGNTEAFF; CDR3nt: TGTGCCAGCAGCTTGGATGACAGGGGGAACACTGAAGCTTTCTTT
j_gene: TRBJ2-2; v_gene: TRBV7-6; abundance: NA; d_gene: NA; CDR3aa: CASSPRRQTENTGELFF; CDR3nt: TGTGCCAGCAGCCCGCGGCGACAGACCGAAAACACCGGGGAGCTGTTTTTT
j_gene: TRBJ1-5; v_gene: TRBV29-1; abundance: NA; d_gene: NA; CDR3aa: CSVEFQGLSNQPQHF; CDR3nt: TGCAGCGTTGAATTTCAGGGGCTAAGCAATCAGCCCCAGCATTTT
j_gene: TRBJ2-3; v_gene: TRBV9; abundance: NA; d_gene: NA; CDR3aa: CASSVDLPSDTQYF; CDR3nt: TGTGCCAGCAGCGTAGACCTGCCTTCAGATACGCAGTATTTT
j_gene: TRBJ2-7; v_gene: TRBV6-5; abundance: NA; d_gene: NA; CDR3aa: CASSSLRSTYEQYF; CDR3nt: TGTGCCAGCAGTTCGTTACGTTCTACCTACGAGCAGTACTTC
j_gene: TRBJ2-2; v_gene: TRBV9; abundance: NA; d_gene: NA; CDR3aa: CASSEGAREAGELFF; CDR3nt: TGTGCCAGCAGCGAAGGGGCGCGAGAGGCCGGGGAGCTGTTTTTT
j_gene: TRBJ2-7; v_gene: TRBV7-2; abundance: NA; d_gene: NA; CDR3aa: CASSLGTTYEQYF; CDR3nt: TGTGCCAGCAGCTTAGGGACTACCTACGAGCAGTACTTC
j_gene: TRBJ2-1; v_gene: TRBV2; abundance: NA; d_gene: NA; CDR3aa: CASRSTWLEPNEQFF; CDR3nt: TGTGCCAGCAGGTCCACTTGGTTGGAGCCCAATGAGCAGTTCTTC